This TCR beta chain was observed in a study of persistence of HIV-infected CD4 T cells. Study at large: Up to roughly 180 mL blood was drawn at multiple time points; two donors had single-time leukapheresis.

In germline, CDR1 is MGHDK, CDR2 SYGVNS. V dropped 2 bases and J dropped 9 bases, with 20 bases sitting between them. There are 15 residues in the CDR3. Notes on this clone: Its antigen remains unknown.

Overlapping HIV-1 Gag 15-mer peptides at 0.85 to 1 ug per peptide per mL were used. Sorting selected CD4+ T cells upregulating both CD40 ligand and CD69. Donors had CD4+ T cell counts above 400 cells/uL and were CMV-seropositive. This was the immunoSEQ version 4 assay in survey mode. TCRdb's table, derived via immunoSEQ multiplex PCR, lists solely in-frame clones and lacks some. There are 20,000 to 25,000 clones in the sample; around 67% occur only once, and about 1.7% lies in the top ten. The TCR sequence derives from an adult man with HIV who was CMV-seropositive. The chain carries TRBV25-1 and TRBJ2-7; D not resolved. The sample here was CD4+ T cells sorted from PBMCs after 18-hour stimulation, taken from a patient who received antiretroviral therapy. In DNA form, the CDR3 reads TGTGCCAGCAGTGAAACGGGCAGGCTGGGCATCTGGCAGTACTTC. Amino acids: CASSETGRLGIWQYF.